The 13 T cell receptor beta chains below all came from one sample that was sequenced in a study of CD8 T cells in ankylosing spondylitis. Findings and limits, study-wide: Apparently characteristic of ankylosing spondylitis blood was a TCR beta motif (eight highly homologous variants).

TCRdb analysed the 5' RACE reads with MiXCR anew, one entry per CDR3 protein. The profile shows 650,000 to 800,000 distinct CDR3 sequences, roughly 20% of them singletons. For these TCRs, the target antigens are not known. Specimen: blood, either unsorted or a sorted T cell fraction (not recorded which). All receptors come from a male donor with ankylosing spondylitis.

This clonotype was counted only a few times. The CDR3 bases are TGTGCCAGCAGCGTACCCGGGAGAGCAGATACGCAGTATTTT. This sequence encodes CASSVPGRADTQYF. The chain has TRBV9 and TRBJ2-3; tentative D call: TRBD2 (6 bases). The germline V gene encodes CDR1 SGDLS and CDR2 YYNGEE. The CDR3 length is 14 residues. V was shortened by 1 base and J by 4 bases, with 10 bases between the two germline ends.

This clonotype has a handful of counts. The rearrangement uses TRBV11-2 and TRBJ1-4, with 9 bases fitting TRBD1. J gave up 8 bases and V 4 bases, and 5 bases lay outside the gene matches. The CDR3 runs 14 residues. The germline gives CDR1 SGHAT, CDR2 FQNNGV. This chain's CDR3 is CASSSGQGDEKLFF. DNA of the CDR3: TGTGCCAGCAGCTCGGGACAGGGTGACGAAAAACTGTTTTTT.

The rearrangement joins TRBV6-1 to TRBJ2-1; D might be TRBD2 (6 bases). CDR1 is MNHNS and CDR2 is SASEGT in the germline V gene. This CDR3 has 16 amino acids. V dropped 4 bases and J dropped 0 bases, with 13 bases sitting between them. CDR3 nucleotides: TGTGCCAGCAGTGTAGCGGCGGAGTACTCCTACAATGAGCAGTTCTTC. Translating it yields CASSVAAEYSYNEQFF.

This clonotype has a handful of counts. The chain couples TRBV12-3 or TRBV12-4 to TRBJ1-1, with D perhaps TRBD1 (6 bases). V was clipped by 4 bases and J by 4 bases, with 13 bases between them. The CDR3 contains 14 residues. CDR3 nucleotide sequence: TGTGCCAGCAGTTACGAAATAGGGGGCACTGAAGCTTTCTTT. It codes for CASSYEIGGTEAFF.

The table lists this clonotype with a few counts. The chain employs TRBV29-1 and TRBJ2-7, with TRBD1 identical over 9 bases. Germline V gene data show CDR1 as SQVTM and CDR2 as ANQGSEA. J lost 4 bases, V lost 6 bases, and 7 bases had no gene match. This CDR3 has 13 amino acids. The CDR3 is CSVQEGQGYEQYF. The CDR3 coding sequence is TGCAGCGTCCAGGAGGGACAGGGATACGAGCAGTACTTC.

V is TRBV9 and J is TRBJ1-6, with unresolved D. Germline V CDR1 and CDR2: SGDLS, YYNGEE. V lost 0 bases, J lost 8 bases, and 12 bases lay in between. The CDR3 has 15 residues. CDR3: CASSVDWSPHSPLHF. In DNA, the CDR3 is TGTGCCAGCAGCGTAGATTGGTCCCCCCATTCACCCCTCCACTTT.

The rearrangement uses TRBV2 and TRBJ1-6; D gene ambiguous. CDR3 length: 14 amino acids. Trimming left V 4 bases short and J 6 bases short, with 10 bases between. The germline V gene encodes CDR1 SNHLY and CDR2 FYNNEI. CDR3 region: CASSGGVGNSPLHF. In nucleotides, the CDR3 is TGTGCCAGCAGTGGTGGGGTTGGTAATTCACCCCTCCACTTT.

The chain joins TRBV20-1 to TRBJ2-4; TRBD2 is a possible D gene (6 bases). This CDR3 region has 12 residues. Germline assignment: CDR1 DFQATT and CDR2 SNEGSKA (reference sequence). Between the trimmed V and J ends, which lost 5 bases and 5 bases, there was a span of 10 bases. CDR3 sequence (DNA): TGCAGTGCTGGAGGGTACCAAAACATTCAGTACTTC. Encoded protein: CSAGGYQNIQYF.

The V call is TRBV6-5, the J call TRBJ1-4, with D uncertain. The V end lost 6 bases, the J end lost 5 bases, and 4 bases lay between the germline ends. This CDR3 comprises 11 residues. Germline CDR1 is MNHEY and CDR2 is SVGAGI. Here the CDR3 reads CASRRNEKLFF. In nucleotides, the CDR3 is TGTGCCAGCAGGCGGAATGAAAAACTGTTTTTT.

This clonotype was recorded a few times. The genes are TRBV5-1 and TRBJ2-5, with D perhaps being TRBD1 or TRBD2 (5 bases each). V was cut by 4 bases and J by 5 bases, with 12 bases left in between. The CDR3 is made up of 13 amino acids. Germline V lookup: CDR1 SGHRS, CDR2 YFSETQ. The CDR3 is CASSRGPAETQYF. CDR3 coding DNA: TGCGCCAGCAGCAGGGGACCCGCGGAGACCCAGTACTTC.

This clonotype has only a few counts. The chain is built from TRBV2 and TRBJ1-2; the match to TRBD1 covers 7 bases. The CDR3 has 14 amino acids. The germline V gene has CDR1 SNHLY and CDR2 FYNNEI. After removal of 4 bases from V and 5 bases from J, the junction contained 7 bases not matched to a gene. DNA of the CDR3: TGTGCCAGCAGTGTCCGGGACAGCCGTTATGGCTACACCTTC. This codes for CASSVRDSRYGYTF.

This clonotype was observed a handful of times. V usage is TRBV7-2 and J usage is TRBJ2-7, with D possibly being TRBD2 (7 bases). This CDR3 is built from 15 residues. The ends were cut back, 1 base at V and 6 bases at J, with 16 bases in the middle. Looked up from germline, CDR1 is SGHTA and CDR2 is FQGNSA. The CDR3 nucleotides read TGTGCCAGCAGCTTAGATACAGGGTGGGGGGGCGAGCAGTACTTC. Protein: CASSLDTGWGGEQYF.

This clonotype was observed a few times. CDR3 DNA sequence: TGCGCCAGCAGCCAATGGGGACAGAGGAACACTGAAGCTTTCTTT. Amino acid sequence: CASSQWGQRNTEAFF. The genes are TRBV4-3 and TRBJ1-1; 7 bases line up with TRBD1. There are 15 residues in the CDR3. The germline V gene has CDR1 LGHNA and CDR2 YSLEER. The junction had 4 bases not matched to a gene; V was cut back by 2 bases and J by 1 base.